This T cell receptor (beta chain) appears in the sequencing data of a study of CD8 T cells in ankylosing spondylitis. General study results and limits: Researchers reportedly found disease-linked clones significantly enriched in matched ankylosing spondylitis synovial fluid. Disease-linked clones were found to be CD8+ and relatively rare in peripheral blood. Within ankylosing spondylitis blood, a TCR beta motif made up of under 10 highly homologous variants appeared to be characteristic.

The CDR3 has 17 amino acids. Germline CDR1 ENHRY, CDR2 SYGVKD. With V trimmed by 6 bases and J by 8 bases, 18 bases remained unmatched. This clonotype has only one observation. The antigen remains unidentified. Quantitative molecular-barcoded 5'-RACE generated the TCR beta libraries. One entry per CDR3 protein results from TCRdb running MiXCR on the 5' RACE reads. This sample has around 280,000 distinct CDR3 sequences, with around 20% found just once. The V gene is TRBV10-3, the J gene TRBJ2-1, with 8 bases aligning to TRBD1. The sequenced sample consisted of blood, either unsorted or a sorted T cell fraction (not recorded which). This sequence was found in a male donor with ankylosing spondylitis or in good health (not recorded which). In nucleotides, the CDR3 is TGTGCCATCAGCGAACAGACAGGGGCACCCGGGCCCGATGAGCAGTTCTTC. Residues: CAISEQTGAPGPDEQFF.